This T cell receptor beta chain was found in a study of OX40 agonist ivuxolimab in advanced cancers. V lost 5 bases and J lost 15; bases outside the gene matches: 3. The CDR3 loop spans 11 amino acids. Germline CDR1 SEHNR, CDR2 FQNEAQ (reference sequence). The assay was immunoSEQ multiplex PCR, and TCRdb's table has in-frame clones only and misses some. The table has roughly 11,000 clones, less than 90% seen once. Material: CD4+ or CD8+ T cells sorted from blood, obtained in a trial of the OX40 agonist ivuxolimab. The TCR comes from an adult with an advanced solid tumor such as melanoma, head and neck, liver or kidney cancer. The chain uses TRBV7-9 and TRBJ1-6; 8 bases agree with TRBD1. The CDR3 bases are TGTGCCAGCAGCGGGGGACAGGACCTCCACTTT. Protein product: CASSGGQDLHF. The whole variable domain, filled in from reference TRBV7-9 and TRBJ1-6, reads DTGVSQNPRHKITKRGQNVTFRCDPISEHNRLYWYRQTLGQGPEFLTYFQNEAQLEKSRLLSDRFSAERPKGSFSTLEIQRTEQGDSAMYLCASSGGQDLHFGNGTRLTVT.